The entry below gives a single TCR beta chain sequence along with its context. This clonotype is categorized as medium-sized (0.01 to 0.1%). Its antigen remains unidentified. No clone much larger than this one lies a single base away; base qualities are absent. This entry comes from a study of T cells in AML relapse after transplant (dated by TCRdb to the late 2010s). Looking at the study overall: Clinically matched patients in whom long-term complete remission was maintained, with more than 3 years of follow-up, were used as remission controls. Bone marrow collected about 1 year after HSCT from patients who maintained complete remission served as the remission samples. In a retrospective study, inhibitory receptor expression and TCR repertoires of bone marrow T cells were examined in patients who had received allogeneic HSCT for myeloid malignancy.

Overall study outcomes, separate from this receptor: TCR repertoire comparisons rested on very few samples, with only three individuals per group for unsorted bone marrow.

Receptor amplification or capture employed PCR. A modified RACE PCR protocol, not multiplex PCR, was used to amplify TCR alpha and beta chains from RNA. Libraries were sequenced on an Illumina MiSeq, and raw reads were demultiplexed by sample-specific barcode combinations. In the source study's methods: MiXCR software was used to identify TCR clonotypes from the sequencing reads. TCRdb's own reprocessing of the public reads used fastp at Q25 and MiXCR and kept productive beta chains. Rows with one shared CDR3 protein collapse into an entry with the most common genes and DNA. The V and J calls here are based on TCRdb, not the publication. The sample table contains 3,000 to 4,500 distinct CDR3 sequences; only one count was recorded for about 10% of them. About 32% of the sample is taken by the ten largest. Taken from the germline V gene (reference sequence), the CDR1 and CDR2 loops are MNHNY and SVGAGI. The V and J ends are trimmed by 4 bases and 8 bases, leaving 14 bases between them. The CDR3 holds 14 amino acids from the cysteine to the phenylalanine. Solely the CDR3 DNA is kept, with 42 bases framed from the first base.

The V gene is TRBV6-6 and the J gene is TRBJ1-4, with no confident D gene call. The source is a human donor who had a stem cell transplant for acute myeloid leukemia. After transplantation, some T cells may belong to the graft donor instead of the recipient. Material: bone marrow, either the whole sample or a sorted T cell fraction (not recorded which), obtained in complete remission. The CDR3 has the sequence CASSSLRAEEKLFF. The nucleotide sequence is given as TGTGCCAGCAGTTCCCTGCGGGCGGAGGAAAAACTGTTTTTT.